The rows below give T cell receptor beta chains drawn from one sample of a study of T-cell memory formation after mild COVID-19. In TCRdb, the 5' RACE reads were re-called with MiXCR into one record per CDR3 protein. The sample records 68,000 or so distinct CDR3 sequences, around 15% being singletons. What was sequenced was PBMCs or a T cell subset sorted from them (not recorded which). The receptors shown here come from an adult woman who had mild COVID-19 (a few samples of this study predate the infection). Cell type and time point are not known. CDR3s include the opening cysteine and the closing phenylalanine or tryptophan. A D gene is named only where the DNA matches it firmly. Clone sizes are given selectively: once, few, many, or a class where the clone is expanded.

size: few; D: -; J: TRBJ2-3; V: TRBV5-5; CDR3: CASSWNSPGDTQYF; DNA: TGTGCCAGCAGCTGGAACTCTCCGGGGGATACGCAGTATTTT
size: -; D: -; J: TRBJ1-5; V: TRBV10-3; CDR3: CAISDPLTGQPQHF; DNA: TGTGCCATCAGTGACCCCTTGACCGGCCAGCCCCAGCATTTT
size: few; D: TRBD1; J: TRBJ1-1; V: TRBV5-1; CDR3: CASSLRTGVLTEAFF; DNA: TGCGCCAGCAGCCTTCGGACAGGGGTTCTCACTGAAGCTTTCTTT
size: many; D: -; J: TRBJ2-7; V: TRBV5-1; CDR3: CASSFALGNYEQYF; DNA: TGCGCCAGCAGCTTCGCGCTAGGGAACTACGAGCAGTACTTC
size: few; D: -; J: TRBJ2-7; V: TRBV20-1; CDR3: CSALGVSYEQYF; DNA: TGCAGTGCCCTTGGGGTGTCCTACGAGCAGTACTTC
size: -; D: TRBD1; J: TRBJ2-5; V: TRBV20-1; CDR3: CSARRGQVVSVGETQYF; DNA: TGCAGTGCTAGGCGCGGACAGGTGGTTTCAGTTGGGGAGACCCAGTACTTC
size: -; D: -; J: TRBJ2-5; V: TRBV18; CDR3: CASSPASGGQISSNQETQYF; DNA: TGTGCCAGCTCACCAGCGTCCGGGGGACAGATCTCGAGTAACCAAGAGACCCAGTACTTC
size: -; D: -; J: TRBJ1-1; V: TRBV6-5; CDR3: CASSRPPGQGMNTEAFF; DNA: TGTGCCAGCAGCCGTCCCCCGGGGCAGGGGATGAACACTGAAGCTTTCTTT
size: few; D: -; J: TRBJ1-2; V: TRBV6-2/TRBV6-3; CDR3: CASSYRALDGYTF; DNA: TGTGCCAGCAGTTACAGGGCCCTCGATGGCTACACCTTC
size: few; D: TRBD1; J: TRBJ2-7; V: TRBV7-2; CDR3: CASSLGWTGPYEQYF; DNA: TGTGCCAGCAGCCTAGGCTGGACAGGGCCCTACGAGCAGTACTTC
size: few; D: -; J: TRBJ2-3; V: TRBV30; CDR3: CAWRDGYTDTQYF; DNA: TGTGCCTGGAGGGACGGATACACAGATACGCAGTATTTT
size: few; D: -; J: TRBJ2-3; V: TRBV24-1; CDR3: CATSERQPGLPWTDTQYF; DNA: TGTGCCACCAGTGAGCGCCAACCGGGCCTACCGTGGACAGATACGCAGTATTTT
size: few; D: -; J: TRBJ1-2; V: TRBV24-1; CDR3: CATSDGVAYGYTF; DNA: TGTGCCACCAGTGATGGGGTGGCCTATGGCTACACCTTC
size: -; D: -; J: TRBJ1-6; V: TRBV5-1; CDR3: CASSLGPGSESPLHF; DNA: TGCGCCAGCAGCTTGGGCCCAGGGTCTGAGTCACCCCTCCACTTT
size: few; D: TRBD1; J: TRBJ2-7; V: TRBV4-2; CDR3: CASERDGTGAYEQYF; DNA: TGTGCCAGCGAAAGAGACGGGACAGGGGCCTACGAGCAGTACTTC
size: -; D: -; J: TRBJ2-5; V: TRBV4-1; CDR3: CASSLQQYQETQYF; DNA: TGCGCCAGCAGCCTACAGCAGTACCAAGAGACCCAGTACTTC
size: few; D: TRBD1; J: TRBJ2-7; V: TRBV30; CDR3: CAWSPGLKPGQGAPYEQYF; DNA: TGTGCCTGGAGCCCAGGGCTGAAGCCGGGACAGGGGGCACCCTACGAGCAGTACTTC
size: few; D: TRBD2; J: TRBJ2-7; V: TRBV27; CDR3: CASSPHTSGSPSNEQYF; DNA: TGTGCCAGCAGTCCCCATACTAGCGGGAGCCCCTCGAACGAGCAGTACTTC
size: -; D: -; J: TRBJ1-1; V: TRBV12-3/TRBV12-4; CDR3: CASSLYQGMNTEAFF; DNA: TGTGCCAGCAGTTTATATCAGGGGATGAACACTGAAGCTTTCTTT
size: -; D: TRBD1; J: TRBJ1-2; V: TRBV6-5; CDR3: CASSYLLGTGDGYTF; DNA: TGTGCCAGCAGTTACCTCCTCGGGACAGGGGACGGCTACACCTTC
size: few; D: TRBD2; J: TRBJ2-7; V: TRBV11-2; CDR3: CASSLVAGAYEQYF; DNA: TGTGCCAGCAGCTTAGTAGCGGGAGCCTACGAGCAGTACTTC
size: -; D: TRBD2; J: TRBJ2-1; V: TRBV4-2; CDR3: CASSQSGTSGRVIYNEQFF; DNA: TGTGCCAGCAGCCAGTCCGGGACTAGCGGGAGAGTGATCTACAATGAGCAGTTCTTC
size: few; D: TRBD1; J: TRBJ1-1; V: TRBV7-6; CDR3: CASSSRDRGTEAFF; DNA: TGTGCCAGCAGCTCGAGGGACAGGGGAACTGAAGCTTTCTTT
size: few; D: -; J: TRBJ2-2; V: TRBV12-3/TRBV12-4; CDR3: CASSLGVLGELFF; DNA: TGTGCCAGCAGTTTGGGCGTTCTCGGGGAGCTGTTTTTT
size: -; D: TRBD2; J: TRBJ2-1; V: TRBV5-1; CDR3: CASSLGGSTTDEQFF; DNA: TGCGCCAGCAGCTTAGGCGGGAGCACAACCGATGAGCAGTTCTTC
size: -; D: -; J: TRBJ2-4; V: TRBV11-3; CDR3: CASSLVYDGRNIQYF; DNA: TGTGCCAGCAGCTTAGTATACGACGGGAGAAACATTCAGTACTTC
size: -; D: TRBD1; J: TRBJ2-7; V: TRBV29-1; CDR3: CSVPGTGAYEQYF; DNA: TGCAGCGTCCCCGGGACAGGCGCCTACGAGCAGTACTTC
size: -; D: -; J: TRBJ2-7; V: TRBV29-1; CDR3: CSVVAPSSYEQYF; DNA: TGCAGCGTTGTAGCACCCAGCTCCTACGAGCAGTACTTC
size: -; D: TRBD2; J: TRBJ2-3; V: TRBV6-2/TRBV6-3; CDR3: CASSPPGLATDTQYF; DNA: TGTGCCAGCAGTCCCCCGGGACTAGCGACAGATACGCAGTATTTT
size: few; D: TRBD1; J: TRBJ1-2; V: TRBV20-1; CDR3: CSARGIGQGGDGYTF; DNA: TGCAGTGCTAGGGGGATCGGACAGGGCGGAGATGGCTACACCTTC
size: few; D: -; J: TRBJ1-5; V: TRBV4-1; CDR3: CASSQDRGSVYSNQPQHF; DNA: TGCGCCAGCAGCCAAGATAGAGGGTCAGTTTATAGCAATCAGCCCCAGCATTTT
size: few; D: TRBD2; J: TRBJ2-1; V: TRBV5-1; CDR3: CASSSGEGYNEQFF; DNA: TGCGCCAGCAGTTCTGGGGAGGGCTACAATGAGCAGTTCTTC
size: few; D: TRBD1; J: TRBJ2-1; V: TRBV7-3; CDR3: CASSPRFRTGENEQFF; DNA: TGTGCCAGCAGCCCGCGGTTTCGGACAGGGGAGAATGAGCAGTTCTTC
size: -; D: -; J: TRBJ2-5; V: TRBV12-3/TRBV12-4; CDR3: CASSFRRDGGTQYF; DNA: TGTGCCAGCAGTTTTAGAAGAGACGGGGGGACCCAGTACTTC
size: many; D: -; J: TRBJ1-1; V: TRBV7-9; CDR3: CASSPRTTEAFF; DNA: TGTGCCAGCAGCCCCAGGACAACTGAAGCTTTCTTT
size: few; D: -; J: TRBJ2-1; V: TRBV4-1; CDR3: CASSLNGPSGYNEQFF; DNA: TGCGCCAGCAGCCTGAACGGGCCTAGTGGGTACAATGAGCAGTTCTTC
size: few; D: -; J: TRBJ2-6; V: TRBV21-1; CDR3: CASSSDRHLEANVLTF; DNA: TGTGCCAGCAGCTCCGACAGGCACCTGGAGGCCAACGTCCTGACTTTC
size: few; D: -; J: TRBJ1-2; V: TRBV9; CDR3: CASSARGDGNYGYTF; DNA: TGTGCCAGCAGCGCGAGAGGGGACGGAAACTATGGCTACACCTTC
size: few; D: TRBD2; J: TRBJ2-2; V: TRBV20-1; CDR3: CSARDGLAGVNTGELFF; DNA: TGCAGTGCTAGAGATGGCCTAGCGGGAGTCAACACCGGGGAGCTGTTTTTT
size: many; D: TRBD2; J: TRBJ2-3; V: TRBV5-1; CDR3: CASSSGLAGTDTQYF; DNA: TGCGCCAGCAGTTCCGGACTAGCGGGAACAGATACGCAGTATTTT
size: few; D: TRBD2; J: TRBJ2-5; V: TRBV6-2/TRBV6-3; CDR3: CASSYVLTSGGETQYF; DNA: TGTGCCAGCAGTTACGTCCTGACTAGCGGGGGAGAGACCCAGTACTTC
size: -; D: -; J: TRBJ2-7; V: TRBV5-4; CDR3: CASSLFEAPYEQYF; DNA: TGTGCCAGCAGCTTGTTTGAGGCTCCTTACGAGCAGTACTTC
size: few; D: -; J: TRBJ2-1; V: TRBV6-5; CDR3: CASSYSDGYNEQFF; DNA: TGTGCCAGCAGTTATTCAGACGGATACAATGAGCAGTTCTTC
size: -; D: TRBD1; J: TRBJ2-5; V: TRBV7-9; CDR3: CASSLGGDREQETQYF; DNA: TGTGCCAGCAGCTTAGGGGGAGACAGGGAGCAAGAGACCCAGTACTTC
size: -; D: TRBD1; J: TRBJ2-3; V: TRBV12-3/TRBV12-4; CDR3: CASSPDRESDTQYF; DNA: TGTGCCAGCAGTCCCGACAGGGAATCAGATACGCAGTATTTT
size: few; D: -; J: TRBJ2-7; V: TRBV2; CDR3: CATRVGGSYEQYF; DNA: TGTGCCACCAGGGTGGGTGGCTCCTACGAGCAGTACTTC
size: many; D: TRBD1; J: TRBJ2-7; V: TRBV20-1; CDR3: CSATPMTGAYEQYF; DNA: TGCAGTGCTACCCCCATGACAGGGGCCTACGAGCAGTACTTC
size: -; D: -; J: TRBJ1-1; V: TRBV7-9; CDR3: CASLHLNTEAFF; DNA: TGTGCCAGCCTACACCTGAACACTGAAGCTTTCTTT
size: -; D: TRBD1; J: TRBJ2-7; V: TRBV3-1; CDR3: CASSQLTGGSYEQYF; DNA: TGTGCCAGCAGCCAGTTGACAGGGGGCTCCTACGAGCAGTACTTC
size: few; D: -; J: TRBJ1-4; V: TRBV11-2; CDR3: CASSLGIGVEKLFF; DNA: TGTGCCAGCAGCCTCGGGATAGGGGTGGAAAAACTGTTTTTT
size: few; D: TRBD1; J: TRBJ2-5; V: TRBV6-5; CDR3: CASSYEDRGQETQYF; DNA: TGTGCCAGCAGTTACGAGGACAGGGGGCAAGAGACCCAGTACTTC
size: -; D: -; J: TRBJ1-1; V: TRBV7-9; CDR3: CASSSTLYTTEAFF; DNA: TGTGCCAGCAGCTCGACCCTATACACCACTGAAGCTTTCTTT
size: few; D: -; J: TRBJ1-5; V: TRBV6-1; CDR3: CASSEALQYEGLSNQPQHF; DNA: TGTGCCAGCAGTGAAGCGCTTCAATACGAGGGGCTGAGCAATCAGCCCCAGCATTTT
size: few; D: -; J: TRBJ2-1; V: TRBV5-1; CDR3: CASSLGDLPEDEQFF; DNA: TGCGCCAGCAGCTTGGGGGACCTCCCCGAGGATGAGCAGTTCTTC
size: -; D: -; J: TRBJ2-1; V: TRBV18; CDR3: CASSPPGTTQGRGEQFF; DNA: TGTGCCAGCTCACCACCCGGGACAACTCAGGGAAGGGGTGAGCAGTTCTTC